The clone carrying this TCR beta chain was seen more than once but under ten times. From the 5' RACE reads, TCRdb called clonotypes with MiXCR, one entry per CDR3 protein. This sample has approximately 150,000 distinct CDR3 sequences, with 6% to 6.5% found just once. The CDR3 length is 16 residues. Germline lookup yields CDR1 DFQATT and CDR2 SNEGSKA (reference sequence). Losses at the gene ends were 5 bases for V and 10 bases for J; bases not matched to a gene: 16. This record comes from a study of T-cell memory formation after mild COVID-19. This chain connects TRBV20-1 to TRBJ2-1; TRBD2 aligns across 11 bases. Source material: PBMCs or a T cell subset sorted from them (not recorded which). The source is an adult woman who had mild COVID-19 (a few samples of this study predate the infection). Cell type and time point are not known. This chain's CDR3 is CSAAPLLAGEAEEQFF. Here the CDR3 DNA reads TGCAGTGCTGCCCCTCTACTAGCGGGAGAAGCCGAGGAGCAGTTCTTC.